This TCR beta chain stems from a study of blood T cells in healthy people across ages. General study points: Naive and antigen-experienced cells were not separated, limiting conclusive comparison.

The authors ran a second PCR of roughly 6 to 11 cycles using a sample-barcoded 5' primer and a J-beta primer mix. TCRdb re-called the 5' RACE reads through MiXCR, storing one row per CDR3 protein. The sample lists about 1,000,000 distinct CDR3 sequences, 45% occurring once. The CDR3 spans 13 residues. Germline V CDR1 and CDR2: DFQATT, SNEGSKA (reference sequence). V shed 4 bases and J 9 bases; nucleotides not matched to a gene: 8. Aged about 6 to 95, donors were systemically healthy Caucasians from Russia. About this clonotype: Its matching antigen is unknown.

This chain connects TRBV20-1 to TRBJ2-1; TRBD2 aligns across 8 bases. The sample comprised blood. The receptor was isolated from a woman aged 55-75 years in good health. CDR3 protein: CSATSGTRSEQFF. The CDR3 DNA is TGCAGTGCTACCTCCGGGACTAGGAGTGAGCAGTTCTTC.